Detailed here is one T cell receptor beta chain. Its antigen remains unidentified. Base qualities are not at hand, and no much larger clone is one base apart. These data belong to a study of blood T cells in healthy people across ages (dated by TCRdb to 2015 to 2017). With respect to the entire study: In model experiments, roughly one uniquely barcoded TCR beta cDNA molecule per two T cells was captured by template switching. Using deep sequencing normalized with unique cDNA molecular identifiers, the study measured how TCR beta repertoire diversity changes with age. The donors were divided into four age groups: young (average around 15 years), middle-aged (almost 40), aged (roughly 66) and long-lived (approximately 74). To avoid experimental bias, donors of different ages were randomly spread across the sequencing lanes. For two donors (one aged 18 to 29 and one aged 80 or older), the study analyzed two additional independent replicas of 1 million unique cDNA reads from the same blood draw. The investigation overall reported the following: Bulk unsorted PBMC profiling prevented conclusive comparison of naive and antigen-experienced compartments. Estimates of total diversity from one million sequenced T cells were regarded as lower bounds and underestimates. The percentage of naive T cells measured by flow cytometry correlated strongly with observed TCR beta diversity. Compared with the aged group, more naive CD4+ T cells, fewer expanded clones and increased TCR diversity were shown by the long-lived group, suggesting age selection. Donor CMV infection status was unknown, potentially confounding age-related changes in expanded clonotypes. Observed TCR beta diversity per million T cells fell roughly linearly with age, and a significant reduction was already apparent by age roughly 40.

The CDR3 goes from the cysteine to the phenylalanine over 15 residues. Of all the DNA, just the CDR3 is kept, 45 bases in frame from base 1. Per the germline V gene (reference sequence), DFQATT is the CDR1 and SNEGSKA is the CDR2. The V and J ends are trimmed by 5 bases and 13 bases, leaving 27 bases between them. The method behind the library was 5' RACE. Sequencing was performed on an Illumina HiSeq 2500. The second PCR ran for roughly 7 to 11 cycles and used a J-beta primer mix along with a sample-barcoded 5' primer. A unique molecular identifier was introduced onto each TCR beta cDNA molecule by a template-switch 5' adaptor carrying 12 random nucleotides. At least 2.5 million CDR3-containing paired-end reads were obtained from each sample. All of the RNA was converted into first-strand cDNA using the Mint cDNA synthesis kit, with a TRBC-specific oligonucleotide serving as the primer. After uracil-DNA glycosylase treatment, a first 18-cycle PCR used universal primers M1SS and BC2_uni_R on all cDNA. Processing in the source paper ran as follows. For normalization, 1 million high-quality reads were randomly selected from each sample, with every read carrying a distinct molecular identifier. Instead of being binned into consensus sequences, reads with shared molecular identifiers were discarded. MiTCR, run with a Q25 quality threshold and the strictest error-elimination algorithm, handled CDR3 identification, clonotype clustering and error correction. A nonparametric unseen species model using Euler transformation provided a lower-bound estimate of total TCR beta diversity. TCRdb ran its own pipeline on the public reads, namely fastp trimming at Q25 and MiXCR clone calling, and kept in-frame beta chains. Each entry merges the rows of one CDR3 protein and shows their most common DNA and genes. The V and J calls, along with clone size, are taken from TCRdb and not from the paper's own processing. The sample table lists about 1.5 million distinct CDR3 sequences, roughly two fifths of them with a count of one. The ten most abundant clones make up under 5% of the sample.

The donors were 40 or so Caucasian individuals from Russia, aged about 6 to 95 years, who were systemically healthy. Each donor gave roughly 9.5 milliliters of peripheral blood, collected into EDTA-treated Vacutainer tubes. PBMCs were isolated by Ficoll-Paque density-gradient centrifugation, with at least 6 million obtained per sample. Trizol reagent was used to extract total RNA from PBMCs, with at least 6 micrograms per sample. Naive CD45RAhigh/CD27high T cell percentages were measured by flow cytometry on a PBMC aliquot from every donor. The chain uses TRBV20-1 and TRBJ2-4; the D gene may be TRBD1 or TRBD2, since each aligns over 6 bases. The sequence derives from a woman aged 18 to 35 in good health. Specimen: blood. The DNA sequence follows: TGCAGTGCTCCCAGAAGGGGGGACGCCTACAATGAGCAGTACTTC. This translates into CSAPRRGDAYNEQYF.